This TCR beta chain was found in a study of control samples from healthy donors and cancer patients. Data came from immunoSEQ multiplex PCR; TCRdb stores just in-frame clones and leaves some out. The table has tens of thousands of clones, about 80% seen once. Germline V lookup: CDR1 LNHDA, CDR2 SQIVND (reference sequence). This CDR3 is 14 amino acids long. V lost 7 bases to trimming and J lost 8 bases, with 20 bases between them. This clone appeared a few times. The sequenced sample was PBMCs. The V call is TRBV19, the J call TRBJ2-5; D may be TRBD1 (6 bases). The receptor was isolated from a woman aged 45 to 65 with lung cancer. CDR3 bases: TGTGCCAGTACCCCGGCAGGGGACAAGAATACCCAGTACTTC. Its protein is CASTPAGDKNTQYF.